The T cell receptor beta chain described here comes from a study of blood T cell repertoires in COVID-19. The germline V gene encodes CDR1 SGHAT and CDR2 FQNNGV. The CDR3 extends over 14 amino acids. V lost 5 bases to trimming and J lost 0 bases, with 10 bases between them. Generated by immunoSEQ multiplex PCR, the TCRdb table keeps only in-frame clones and is missing some. The data contain some 76,000 clones, 80% to 90% of them singletons. This TCR was recovered from a man between 60 and 75 years old with acute or convalescent COVID-19. Sequenced material: peripheral blood. The V and J genes are TRBV11-2 and TRBJ1-1; no clear D. CDR3 sequence (DNA): TGTGCCAGCAGCCGAGGGTTGGTGAACACTGAAGCTTTCTTT. This codes for CASSRGLVNTEAFF.